The 17 T cell receptor beta chains below come from one sample, sequenced in a study of spatial heterogeneity in lung cancer (dated 2019 in TCRdb). Receptor libraries were prepared by 5' RACE. The sequencer was a NextSeq 500. Starting from the raw public reads, TCRdb applied fastp trimming at Q25, assembled clones with MiXCR and retained in-frame beta chains. Entries that share a CDR3 protein sequence are merged under the most common genes and DNA. This sample is represented by 50,000 to 65,000 distinct CDR3 sequences; less than 8.5% of them were singletons. About 3% of the sample comes from the top ten. What the time point label conveys for this sample: sample taken at primary tumor resection. For TCR sequencing, whole RNA was extracted from tumor and nontumor lung tissue, or from cryopreserved PBMC samples, and no cell sorting was done. The sample consisted of PBMCs, taken at surgery. The receptors here all came from a female donor with early-stage non-small cell lung cancer.

This clonotype appeared a few times. The V and J genes are TRBV7-9 and TRBJ2-5; D is ambiguous. Trimming removed 6 bases at V and 2 bases at J, with 7 bases between. Germline values: CDR1 SEHNR, CDR2 FQNEAQ (reference sequence). The CDR3 is made up of 12 amino acids. The CDR3 spells CASRYTQETQYF. CDR3 bases: TGTGCCAGCAGATATACACAAGAGACCCAGTACTTC.

The table lists this clonotype with many counts. The rearrangement joins TRBV28 to TRBJ2-7; D is uncertain. V dropped 5 bases and J dropped 1 base, with 24 bases sitting between them. Germline CDR1 reads MDHEN; CDR2 reads SYDVKM. The CDR3 sequence is 18 residues long. CDR3 sequence (DNA): TGTGCCAGCAGTCTTCTCCCTTTTCACCGGGTGAGGTCCTACGAGCAGTACTTC. This encodes CASSLLPFHRVRSYEQYF.

This clonotype was counted many times. The V gene is TRBV11-2, the J gene TRBJ2-4; D uncertain. CDR3 length: 12 amino acids. Trimming took 5 bases from V and 6 from J, leaving 8 bases between them. Germline CDR1 and CDR2: SGHAT and FQNNGV. In nucleotides, the CDR3 is TGTGCCAGCAGCCTGACAAGAAACATTCAGTACTTC. Its protein product is CASSLTRNIQYF.

This clonotype was seen ten or more times. The chain joins TRBV6-2 or TRBV6-3 to TRBJ1-5; 10 positions agree with TRBD1. This CDR3 is built from 16 residues. J was trimmed by 3 bases and V by 2 bases; bases with no gene match: 4. CDR1 and CDR2 (germline): MNHEY, SVGEGT. The chain's CDR3 is CASSYRDRGNNQPQHF. In DNA, the CDR3 is TGTGCCAGCAGTTACCGGGACAGGGGCAACAATCAGCCCCAGCATTTT.

Ten or more counts support this clonotype. The chain has TRBV28 and TRBJ2-7, with no clear D. The CDR3 runs to 11 residues. Germline assignment: CDR1 MDHEN and CDR2 SYDVKM. Trimming stripped 5 bases from V and 4 bases from J, with 6 bases between. The CDR3 region has the DNA TGTGCCAGCAGTAAAGTTTACGAGCAGTACTTC. Its translation: CASSKVYEQYF.

The V and J genes are TRBV4-2 and TRBJ2-7; D is possibly TRBD1 or TRBD2 (5 bases each). V shed 8 bases and J shed 4 bases, with 18 bases lying between them. Germline CDR1 and CDR2: LGHNA and YNFKEQ. The CDR3 has 14 amino acids. The CDR3 here is CASATGLGMYEQYF. CDR3 nucleotide sequence: TGTGCCAGCGCCACGGGGCTAGGAATGTACGAGCAGTACTTC.

The sample holds many counts of this clonotype. This rearrangement joins TRBV29-1 to TRBJ2-5; D gene uncertain. Per the germline V gene, CDR1 is SQVTM and CDR2 is ANQGSEA. The ends were cut back, 6 bases at V and 5 bases at J, with 7 bases in the middle. The CDR3 sequence is 10 residues long. The CDR3 spells CSVGMETQYF. The DNA of the CDR3 is TGCAGCGTGGGGATGGAGACCCAGTACTTC.

This clonotype came up many times. The chain recombines TRBV6-1 with TRBJ2-5; tentatively, D is TRBD1 (5 bases). CDR3 length equals 16 residues. Germline V lookup: CDR1 MNHNS, CDR2 SASEGT. V dropped 0 bases and J dropped 5 bases, with 16 bases sitting between them. Written as DNA, the CDR3 is TGTGCCAGCAGTGAAGCGTTCGGCCAGGGTACCGAGACCCAGTACTTC. This codes for CASSEAFGQGTETQYF.

This rearrangement joins TRBV4-3 to TRBJ2-5, with 9 bases fitting TRBD2. CDR1 and CDR2 (germline): LGHNA, YSLEER. Trimming cost V 0 bases and J 0 bases; bases outside gene matches: 8. The CDR3 totals 18 residues. The CDR3 DNA reads TGCGCCAGCAGCCAAGAAGTTTCCCTAGCGGGGAACCAAGAGACCCAGTACTTC. The encoded protein is CASSQEVSLAGNQETQYF.

This clonotype has just a few counts. The rearrangement uses TRBV7-9 and TRBJ2-7, with D maybe TRBD1 (5 bases). This CDR3 comprises 14 residues. Trimming cost V 0 bases and J 0 bases, with 6 bases left between them. Germline V lookup: CDR1 SEHNR, CDR2 FQNEAQ (reference sequence). CDR3 region: CASSLAGLSYEQYF. The CDR3 bases are TGTGCCAGCAGCTTAGCGGGGCTCTCCTACGAGCAGTACTTC.

This clonotype was detected ten times or more. V and J are TRBV29-1 and TRBJ2-1; 7 nucleotides match TRBD1. The CDR3 is 13 residues long. Germline CDR1 reads SQVTM; CDR2 reads ANQGSEA. V shed 4 bases and J 4 bases; nucleotides not matched to a gene: 4. Here the CDR3 reads CSVGDRGYNEQFF. CDR3 nucleotide sequence: TGCAGCGTTGGGGACAGAGGATACAATGAGCAGTTCTTC.

At least ten counts were recorded for this clonotype. V and J are TRBV6-2 or TRBV6-3 and TRBJ1-5, with D maybe TRBD1 (5 bases). Trimming pared 5 bases from V and 6 bases from J, leaving 20 bases between. Germline V gives CDR1 MNHEY, CDR2 SVGEGT. The CDR3 extends over 16 amino acids. In DNA, the CDR3 is TGTGCCAGCAGTAGACCAAGCAGGGCAGGAACTCAGCCCCAGCATTTT. It encodes CASSRPSRAGTQPQHF.

There are many counts of this clonotype. This chain uses TRBV4-3 with TRBJ2-3, with TRBD2 matching 10 bases. The V and J ends lost 3 bases and 2 bases, in that order; junction bases with no gene match: 14. Per germline, CDR1 LGHNA and CDR2 YSLEER. CDR3 length: 19 residues. CDR3 amino acids: CASSQRAGGLRGHTDTQYF. The DNA of the CDR3 is TGCGCCAGCAGCCAGAGAGCGGGGGGGCTACGGGGGCACACAGATACGCAGTATTTT.

This clonotype was counted many times. The chain uses TRBV21-1 and TRBJ2-1; the table's D call TRBD1 went unverified against the DNA. TRBV21-1 is a documented pseudogene. This CDR3 spans 16 amino acids. In DNA form, the CDR3 reads TGTGCCAGCAGCACCCGGGGGGAGACCCCCTACAATGAGCAGTTCTTC. Translated: CASSTRGETPYNEQFF.

In this sample, this clonotype turned up many times. V gene TRBV7-2 combines with J gene TRBJ1-2; D gene ambiguous. The V gene's germline CDR1 is SGHTA and CDR2 FQGNSA. Trimming removed 1 base from V and 3 bases from J, with 15 bases in between. The CDR3 length is 16 residues. In DNA form, the CDR3 reads TGTGCCAGCAGCTTAGGGCGCACGAGGTTACACTATGGCTACACCTTC. Its translation: CASSLGRTRLHYGYTF.

This clonotype came up many times. The V gene is TRBV4-1, the J gene TRBJ1-1; D call uncertain. The CDR3 spans 15 residues. The germline CDR1 and CDR2 sequences are MGHRA and YSYEKL. The germline V and J ends were trimmed by 4 bases and 1 base, with 13 bases remaining between them. As DNA, the CDR3 is TGCGCCAGCAGCCTATTAGTAGACGGGAACACTGAAGCTTTCTTT. Protein product: CASSLLVDGNTEAFF.

The genes are TRBV5-1 and TRBJ2-3; unclear D gene. CDR1 SGHRS and CDR2 YFSETQ come from the germline V gene. CDR3 size: 14 residues. The germline V and J ends were trimmed by 4 bases and 2 bases, with 11 bases remaining between them. The CDR3 protein is CASSVQPTTDTQYF. CDR3 DNA: TGCGCCAGCAGCGTACAGCCGACCACAGATACGCAGTATTTT.